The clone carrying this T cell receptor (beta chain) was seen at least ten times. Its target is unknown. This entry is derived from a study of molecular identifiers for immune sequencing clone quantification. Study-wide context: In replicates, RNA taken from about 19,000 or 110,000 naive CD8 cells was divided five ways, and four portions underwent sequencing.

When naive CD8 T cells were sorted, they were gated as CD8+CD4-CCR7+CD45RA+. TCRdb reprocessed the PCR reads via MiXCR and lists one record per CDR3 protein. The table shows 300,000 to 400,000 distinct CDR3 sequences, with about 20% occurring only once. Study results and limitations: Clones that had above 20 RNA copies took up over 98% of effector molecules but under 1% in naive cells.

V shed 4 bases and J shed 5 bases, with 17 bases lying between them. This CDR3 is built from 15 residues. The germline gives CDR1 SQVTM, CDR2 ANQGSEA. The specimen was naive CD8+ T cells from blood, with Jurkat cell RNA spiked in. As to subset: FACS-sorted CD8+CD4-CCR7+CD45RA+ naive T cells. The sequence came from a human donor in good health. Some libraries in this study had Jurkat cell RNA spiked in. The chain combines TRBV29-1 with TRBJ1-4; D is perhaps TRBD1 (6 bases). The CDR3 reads CSVGTLQGNNEKLFF. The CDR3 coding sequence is TGCAGCGTTGGAACCCTACAGGGCAACAATGAAAAACTGTTTTTT.